One and the same sample provided the 21 T cell receptor beta chains below, sequenced in a study of blood T cell repertoires in COVID-19. Only in-frame clones appear in the TCRdb table, and some are missing; sequencing was by immunoSEQ multiplex PCR. This table holds 95,000 or so clones, less than 85% found once. The sequenced material came from peripheral blood. Source of these receptors: a woman aged 80 or over with active or convalescent COVID-19.

The rearrangement joins TRBV6-5 to TRBJ1-2; 11 nucleotides align to TRBD1. CDR1 and CDR2 from the germline V gene are MNHEY and SVGAGI. The CDR3 sequence is 13 residues long. The V and J ends lost 11 bases and 2 bases, in that order; junction bases with no gene match: 4. The DNA of the CDR3 is TGTGCCTCCCGGACAGGGGGCAACTATGGCTACACCTTC. Amino acids: CASRTGGNYGYTF.

This chain links TRBV11-2 with TRBJ2-1, with TRBD2 matching 8 bases. CDR1 is SGHAT, CDR2 FQNNGV, per germline. Trimming removed 5 bases from V and 2 bases from J; junction bases left unmatched: 8. The CDR3 is 16 residues long. The DNA of the CDR3 is TGTGCCAGCAGCCCTAGGGCGGGAGGTACCTACAATGAGCAGTTCTTC. It specifies CASSPRAGGTYNEQFF.

Comments on this clone: Germline and junction disagree at one end, which may indicate a read error. The chain uses TRBV5-1 and TRBJ2-1; the match to TRBD2 covers 12 bases. The CDR3 spans 15 residues. Germline V gene lookup returns CDR1 SGHRS and CDR2 YFSETQ. The CDR3 DNA sequence: TGTGCCAGCAGCTCGACTAGCGGGAGCTACAATGAGCAGTTCTTC. Translation gives CASSSTSGSYNEQFF.

The J gene is TRBJ1-2, the V gene TRBV9, with D possibly matching TRBD1 (6 bases). The CDR3 is made up of 17 amino acids. Germline CDR1 is SGDLS and CDR2 is YYNGEE. Trimming removed 2 bases at V and 0 bases at J, with 17 bases between. This CDR3 reads CASSVSSGTLSNYGYTF. The CDR3, as DNA: TGTGCCAGCAGCGTTTCCTCCGGGACACTCTCTAACTATGGCTACACCTTC.

J is TRBJ2-5 and V is TRBV27; 10 bases fit TRBD1. In germline, CDR1 is MNHEY, CDR2 SMNVEV (reference sequence). The CDR3 extends over 15 amino acids. J was trimmed by 5 bases and V by 3 bases; bases with no gene match: 6. CDR3 sequence reads: CASSFGSGQGETQYF. The CDR3 nucleotides are TGTGCCAGCAGTTTCGGTTCGGGACAGGGGGAGACCCAGTACTTC.

This chain connects TRBV28 to TRBJ1-5; 7 bases map to TRBD1. Germline V gene data show CDR1 as MDHEN and CDR2 as SYDVKM. Trimming took 7 bases from V and 1 from J; bases not matched to a gene: 10. This CDR3 is built from 16 residues. The CDR3 spells CASKSGQSGSNQPQHF. In DNA form, the CDR3 reads TGTGCCAGCAAATCGGGACAGTCGGGGAGCAATCAGCCCCAGCATTTT.

V gene TRBV7-6 combines with J gene TRBJ1-1, with 7 bases lining up with TRBD1. Losses at the gene ends were 0 bases for V and 10 bases for J; bases not matched to a gene: 5. Per germline, CDR1 SGHVS and CDR2 FNYEAQ. The CDR3 loop spans 13 amino acids. CDR3 sequence reads: CASSLAGGVGAFF. CDR3 bases: TGTGCCAGCAGCTTAGCAGGGGGCGTAGGAGCTTTCTTT.

The J gene is TRBJ1-1, the V gene TRBV11-2; 8 nucleotides line up with TRBD1. CDR1 is SGHAT and CDR2 is FQNNGV in the germline V gene. J lost 8 bases, V lost 5 bases, and 7 bases had no gene match. The CDR3 extends over 13 amino acids. In DNA form, the CDR3 reads TGTGCCAGCAGCCCCAGACAGGGGACCGAAGCTTTCTTT. It yields the protein CASSPRQGTEAFF.

This clone was seen ten or more times. CDR3 loop: CSVAHSPLAGGPNEQFF. The CDR3 DNA follows: TGCAGCGTTGCCCACTCTCCTCTAGCGGGGGGTCCTAATGAGCAGTTCTTC. This chain uses TRBV29-1 with TRBJ2-1, with TRBD2 matching over 11 bases. The V gene's germline CDR1 is SQVTM and CDR2 ANQGSEA. Trimming took 4 bases from V and 7 from J; bases not matched to a gene: 15. The CDR3 is 17 residues long.

V usage is TRBV5-4 and J usage is TRBJ2-2, with a possible D match to TRBD1 (5 bases). Germline assignment: CDR1 SGHNT and CDR2 YYREEE (reference sequence). The germline V and J ends were trimmed by 2 bases and 6 bases, with 11 bases remaining between them. This CDR3 has 14 residues. DNA of the CDR3: TGTGCCAGCAGCTTAGGACAACTGGCCGGGGAGCTGTTTTTT. Translation gives CASSLGQLAGELFF.

The rearrangement uses TRBV5-4 and TRBJ2-2; TRBD1 might be the D (5 bases). The length of the CDR3 is 14 residues. Trimming stripped 4 bases from V and 6 bases from J, with 13 bases between. From germline, CDR1 is SGHNT and CDR2 YYREEE (reference sequence). The CDR3 sequence is CASSQTGRAGELFF. CDR3 coding DNA: TGTGCCAGCAGCCAAACGGGCAGGGCCGGGGAGCTGTTTTTT.

The chain combines TRBV6-4 with TRBJ2-1; 10 nucleotides line up with TRBD2. J was trimmed by 4 bases and V by 5 bases; bases with no gene match: 8. The CDR3 sequence is 16 residues long. Germline V lookup: CDR1 MRHNA, CDR2 SNTAGT. DNA for the CDR3: TGTGCCAGCAGTCCAGCCTCTAGCGGGAGTTACAATGAGCAGTTCTTC. Protein product: CASSPASSGSYNEQFF.

This rearrangement joins TRBV15 to TRBJ2-1; maybe TRBD2 (5 bases). The V and J ends lost 0 bases and 7 bases respectively, with 10 bases between them. The CDR3 length is 14 residues. Germline V gene lookup returns CDR1 LNHNV and CDR2 YYDKDF (reference sequence). The CDR3: CATSRDLGRNEQFF. The CDR3 region has the DNA TGTGCCACCAGCAGAGATCTGGGGAGAAATGAGCAGTTCTTC.

The J gene is TRBJ2-3, the V gene TRBV14, with D maybe TRBD1 (5 bases). CDR3 length: 16 amino acids. Germline V gives CDR1 SGHDN, CDR2 FVKESK. V gave up 0 bases and J gave up 1 base, with 11 bases separating them. CDR3 sequence reads: CASSQDRGSGTDTQYF. CDR3 DNA sequence: TGTGCCAGCAGCCAAGATAGGGGCAGCGGCACAGATACGCAGTATTTT.

This rearrangement joins TRBV18 to TRBJ1-1; 7 positions agree with TRBD1. Germline loops: CDR1 KGHSH, CDR2 LQKENI. This CDR3 has 14 residues. V trimming: 4 bases; J trimming: 2 bases; junction bases outside the gene matches: 4. The CDR3 loop is CASSLQGRNTEAFF. The DNA for the CDR3 is TGTGCCAGCTCACTACAGGGGAGAAACACTGAAGCTTTCTTT.

This sequence joins TRBV11-1 and TRBJ2-3; tentatively, D is TRBD2 (5 bases). The germline V gene has CDR1 SGHAT and CDR2 FQDESV (reference sequence). This CDR3 contains 14 residues. Between the trimmed V and J ends, which lost 5 bases and 0 bases, there was a span of 9 bases. CDR3 sequence: CASSEGGSTDTQYF. The CDR3 DNA follows: TGTGCCAGCAGCGAGGGTGGTAGCACAGATACGCAGTATTTT. Full variable domain (remainder filled in from reference TRBV11-1 and TRBJ2-3): EAEVAQSPRYKITEKSQAVAFWCDPISGHATLYWYRQILGQGPELLVQFQDESVVDDSQLPKDRFSAERLKGVDSTLKIQPAELGDSAMYLCASSEGGSTDTQYFGPGTRLTVL.

This clone was seen a few times. The chain carries TRBV19 and TRBJ1-3; tentatively, D is TRBD1 (5 bases). Trimming stripped 6 bases from V and 4 bases from J, with 13 bases between. CDR1 is LNHDA, CDR2 SQIVND, per germline (reference sequence). The CDR3 loop spans 14 amino acids. The CDR3 bases are TGTGCCAGTAGGGTGCGGGGCCTCGGAAACACCATATATTTT. This encodes CASRVRGLGNTIYF.

This rearrangement joins TRBV6-6 to TRBJ1-5; 7 bases are shared with TRBD1. Germline V lookup: CDR1 MNHNY, CDR2 SVGAGI (reference sequence). V shed 5 bases, J shed 0 bases, and the junction held 7 bases outside the gene matches. The CDR3 extends over 16 amino acids. Here the CDR3 reads CASSQTGPNSNQPQHF. The CDR3 DNA sequence: TGTGCCAGCAGTCAGACAGGGCCCAATAGCAATCAGCCCCAGCATTTT.

This clone was detected a few times. The V gene is TRBV5-1, the J gene TRBJ1-3; 7 positions match TRBD1. CDR3 size: 15 residues. The ends lost 1 base at V and 0 bases at J; junction bases unmatched: 1. Germline loops: CDR1 SGHRS, CDR2 YFSETQ. The CDR3 loop reads CASSLRTGSGNTIYF. CDR3 coding DNA: TGCGCCAGCAGCTTGAGGACAGGCTCTGGAAACACCATATATTTT.

This clone was found a few times. J is TRBJ1-5 and V is TRBV25-1, with a tentative D call TRBD1 (6 bases). The CDR3 runs to 16 residues. The V and J ends lost 4 bases and 2 bases respectively, with 15 bases between them. Germline V lookup: CDR1 MGHDK, CDR2 SYGVNS. CDR3 residues: CASSAVGGKGNQPQHF. CDR3 nucleotide sequence: TGTGCCAGCAGTGCGGTTGGGGGCAAGGGCAATCAGCCCCAGCATTTT.

Only one count was recorded for this clone. J is TRBJ2-2 and V is TRBV5-1; the D gene is possibly TRBD2 (5 bases). Germline V gene lookup returns CDR1 SGHRS and CDR2 YFSETQ. V shed 1 base and J shed 0 bases, with 10 bases lying between them. The CDR3 runs 16 residues. The CDR3 protein is CASSLSVAPNTGELFF. The CDR3 DNA sequence: TGCGCCAGCAGCTTGTCTGTAGCGCCGAACACCGGGGAGCTGTTTTTT.